This paragraph reports one T cell receptor beta chain. The CDR3 contains 16 residues. Trimming removed 9 bases from V and 0 bases from J; junction bases left unmatched: 11. From germline, CDR1 is MDHEN and CDR2 SYDVKM. How the authors handled the data: Estimation of nucleated cell counts was performed using reference gene primer amplification. Repertoires were generated with immunoSEQ multiplex PCR, while TCRdb's copy carries only in-frame clones and drops some. The V and J calls and the clone size are those of that table, but D and trimming were determined from the DNA. Here the sample spans some 230,000 clones, roughly four fifths being singletons. Seattle researchers signed up patients amid active infection and tracked them longitudinally. This record comes from a study of blood T cell repertoires in COVID-19. About the research overall: The United States, Italy and Spain provided the acute and convalescent COVID-19 samples. Sample material is recorded as cDNA or gDNA derived from T cells, B-cell-depleted T cells, or PBMCs.

The chain employs TRBV28 and TRBJ1-1; TRBD1 agrees at 9 bases. The clonotype was recovered from a woman over 75 with COVID-19, enrolled during active disease. The sequencing input was peripheral blood. As DNA, the CDR3 is TGTGCCAGGAAGAAACGGACAGGGGTAATGAACACTGAAGCTTTCTTT. It is translated as CARKKRTGVMNTEAFF.